What follows are 31 T cell receptor beta chains derived from one specimen sequenced in a study of cytomegalovirus exposure and HLA in healthy donors. The PCR ran on 60 Vbeta and 13 Jbeta primers. TCRdb's table, derived via immunoSEQ multiplex PCR, lists solely in-frame clones and lacks some. The repertoire has about 190,000 clones, 65% to 85% of them found once; the top ten carry less than 4.5%. The sample taken for sequencing was PBMCs. These receptors all stem from a man aged 45-65 years in good health and CMV-seronegative.

V usage is TRBV2 and J usage is TRBJ1-4; TRBD1 matches at 9 bases. J lost 4 bases, V lost 6 bases, and 9 bases had no gene match. Germline V lookup: CDR1 SNHLY, CDR2 FYNNEI. This CDR3 comprises 16 residues. This chain's CDR3 is CASRLRDRDVNEKLFF. In DNA, the CDR3 is TGTGCCAGCAGACTCCGGGACAGGGACGTTAATGAAAAACTGTTTTTT.

This clone has more than one count but fewer than ten. The chain is built from TRBV7-2 and TRBJ2-5; D might be TRBD2 (7 bases). The CDR3 length is 14 residues. Germline V gives CDR1 SGHTA, CDR2 FQGNSA. Trimming took off 5 bases at V and 4 bases at J, with 14 bases between the two ends. The CDR3 region is CASSDRGARETQYF. DNA for the CDR3: TGTGCCAGCAGCGACCGGGGGGCCAGAGAGACCCAGTACTTC.

The chain couples TRBV4-3 to TRBJ1-2, with D hard to call. The CDR3 sequence is 15 residues long. CDR1 is LGHNA, CDR2 YSLEER, per germline. The V end lost 0 bases, the J end lost 4 bases, and 12 bases lay between the germline ends. The CDR3 loop is CASSQEGVQSYGYTF. CDR3 nucleotide sequence: TGCGCCAGCAGCCAAGAAGGAGTGCAGTCCTATGGCTACACCTTC.

The chain joins TRBV7-2 to TRBJ2-2, with 8 bases matching TRBD1. V trimming: 2 bases; J trimming: 4 bases; junction bases outside the gene matches: 6. Germline V gives CDR1 SGHTA, CDR2 FQGNSA. The CDR3 extends over 16 amino acids. The CDR3 loop reads CASSLKGQGATGELFF. The CDR3 DNA sequence: TGTGCCAGCAGCTTAAAAGGACAGGGTGCCACCGGGGAGCTGTTTTTT.

This clone was observed a few times. CDR3 sequence: CASSVGGQDSPLHF. The CDR3 DNA sequence: TGTGCCAGCAGCGTAGGGGGACAGGATTCACCCCTCCACTTT. The J gene is TRBJ1-6, the V gene TRBV9; 8 bases are shared with TRBD1. CDR3 length: 14 amino acids. Germline CDR1 is SGDLS and CDR2 is YYNGEE. V shed 0 bases, J shed 8 bases, and the junction held 1 base outside the gene matches.

The chain employs TRBV9 and TRBJ1-1; D ambiguous. Germline CDR1 and CDR2: SGDLS and YYNGEE. Deletions cut 0 bases from V and 3 bases from J, with 6 bases between. There are 13 residues in the CDR3. CDR3 residues: CASSVETHTEAFF. As DNA, the CDR3 is TGTGCCAGCAGCGTAGAAACTCACACTGAAGCTTTCTTT.

The chain joins TRBV27 to TRBJ2-2; possibly TRBD2 for D (5 bases). V lost 3 bases and J lost 1, with 6 bases in between. Germline V gene data show CDR1 as MNHEY and CDR2 as SMNVEV (reference sequence). CDR3 length: 14 residues. CDR3: CASSFGGNTGELFF. CDR3 sequence (DNA): TGTGCCAGCAGTTTCGGAGGGAACACCGGGGAGCTGTTTTTT.

This chain joins TRBV10-3 and TRBJ2-1, with 9 bases aligning to TRBD1. CDR3 length: 16 amino acids. J lost 4 bases, V lost 4 bases, and 8 bases had no gene match. The germline gives CDR1 ENHRY, CDR2 SYGVKD. The CDR3 region has the DNA TGTGCCATCAGTGCCCGACGGGACAGGGATTACAATGAGCAGTTCTTC. Translating it yields CAISARRDRDYNEQFF.

The rearrangement links TRBV19 to TRBJ2-5; the D is unclear. V lost 3 bases to trimming and J lost 5 bases, with 10 bases between them. The germline CDR1 and CDR2 sequences are LNHDA and SQIVND (reference sequence). CDR3 length: 13 residues. The CDR3 region has the DNA TGTGCCAGTAGTATCGGGTGGAAGGAGACCCAGTACTTC. This encodes CASSIGWKETQYF.

V usage is TRBV6-6 and J usage is TRBJ2-7, with D possibly matching TRBD2 (5 bases). CDR3 length equals 13 residues. Germline V gives CDR1 MNHNY, CDR2 SVGAGI (reference sequence). The V end was cut by 6 bases, the J end by 2 bases, with 11 bases between. As DNA, the CDR3 is TGTGCCAGCAGACTTAGCGTTGCCTACGAGCAGTACTTC. It codes for CASRLSVAYEQYF.

The gene calls are TRBV19 and TRBJ1-5; perhaps TRBD1 as D (6 bases). Trimming removed 3 bases at V and 0 bases at J, with 12 bases between. This CDR3 has 16 residues. CDR1 and CDR2 from the germline V gene are LNHDA and SQIVND (reference sequence). In nucleotides, the CDR3 is TGTGCCAGTAGTATTTGGACAGCTAATAGCAATCAGCCCCAGCATTTT. This translates into CASSIWTANSNQPQHF.

V usage is TRBV7-3 and J usage is TRBJ1-5; 12 bases are shared with TRBD1. Germline V CDR1 and CDR2: SGHTA, FQGTGA. The CDR3 is made up of 21 amino acids. With 0 bases clipped from V and 1 base from J, the junction kept 13 bases outside the gene matches. The CDR3 region has the DNA TGTGCCAGCAGCTTAACGTTAAGGGGGGGACAGGGGGCGCGGAGCAATCAGCCCCAGCATTTT. Amino acid sequence: CASSLTLRGGQGARSNQPQHF.

J is TRBJ2-5 and V is TRBV4-1; TRBD2 matches at 10 bases. The germline V gene has CDR1 MGHRA and CDR2 YSYEKL. Trimming at V came to 5 bases and at J to 5 bases, leaving 11 bases not matched to a gene. The CDR3 has 16 residues. The DNA for the CDR3 is TGCGCCAGCAGCAGCTCCGGGACTAGCGATTTCGAGACCCAGTACTTC. Amino acids: CASSSSGTSDFETQYF.

V is TRBV6-6 and J is TRBJ2-7; TRBD2 matches at 9 bases. CDR3 size: 15 residues. V lost 5 bases to trimming and J lost 7 bases; unmatched junction nucleotides: 12. The V gene's germline CDR1 is MNHNY and CDR2 SVGAGI (reference sequence). The chain's CDR3 is CASSQTSGLRLEQYF. As DNA, the CDR3 is TGTGCCAGCAGTCAGACTAGCGGTCTACGATTGGAGCAGTACTTC.

The gene calls are TRBV6-5 and TRBJ1-4, with a tentative D call TRBD1 (6 bases). Germline-derived CDR1 and CDR2 are MNHEY and SVGAGI. The V end was cut by 6 bases, the J end by 3 bases, with 14 bases between. This CDR3 has 15 amino acids. This chain's CDR3 is CASRGQGKANEKLFF. The CDR3 bases are TGTGCCAGCAGAGGCCAGGGGAAGGCTAATGAAAAACTGTTTTTT.

The chain uses TRBV2 and TRBJ1-1; 8 bases fit TRBD1. The germline V gene has CDR1 SNHLY and CDR2 FYNNEI. Trimming removed 6 bases from V and 6 bases from J; junction bases left unmatched: 6. This CDR3 comprises 13 residues. The CDR3 nucleotides are TGTGCCAGCAGGTCAGGACAGGGAGCTGAAGCTTTCTTT. It translates to CASRSGQGAEAFF. The complete variable domain, with remaining parts taken from reference TRBV2 and TRBJ1-1, reads EPEVTQTPSHQVTQMGQEVILRCVPISNHLYFYWYRQILGQKVEFLVSFYNNEISEKSEIFDDQFSVERPDGSNFTLKIRSTKLEDSAMYFCASRSGQGAEAFFGQGTRLTVV.

This chain connects TRBV18 to TRBJ2-7, with D perhaps TRBD1 (5 bases). The germline gives CDR1 KGHSH, CDR2 LQKENI. There are 15 residues in the CDR3. Deletions cut 3 bases from V and 3 bases from J, with 15 bases between. The CDR3 sequence: CASSPDSSPFYEQYF. CDR3 in DNA: TGTGCCAGCTCACCTGACAGTTCCCCCTTCTACGAGCAGTACTTC.

This clone was seen a single time. J is TRBJ1-5 and V is TRBV19; D not certain. CDR1 is LNHDA and CDR2 is SQIVND in the germline V gene (reference sequence). The V and J ends lost 5 bases and 7 bases respectively, with 15 bases between them. The CDR3 length is 14 residues. The CDR3 loop reads CASSSREGGQPQHF. As DNA, the CDR3 is TGTGCCAGTAGTTCCCGGGAGGGTGGACAGCCCCAGCATTTT. The whole variable domain, filled in from reference TRBV19 and TRBJ1-5, reads DGGITQSPKYLFRKEGQNVTLSCEQNLNHDAMYWYRQDPGQGLRLIYYSQIVNDFQKGDIAEGYSVSREKKESFPLTVTSAQKNPTAFYLCASSSREGGQPQHFGDGTRLSIL.

Written as DNA, the CDR3 is TGCGCCAGCAGCCAAGCAGGACTCATAGGGACCGGGGAGCTGTTTTTT. Its protein is CASSQAGLIGTGELFF. This sequence joins TRBV4-1 and TRBJ2-2; possible D gene TRBD2, 5 bases. Per germline, CDR1 MGHRA and CDR2 YSYEKL. This CDR3 is built from 16 residues. V gave up 1 base and J gave up 5 bases, with 14 bases separating them.

The rearrangement links TRBV7-3 to TRBJ2-5; tentatively, D is TRBD2 (6 bases). CDR1 SGHTA and CDR2 FQGTGA come from the germline V gene. There are 16 residues in the CDR3. Trimming removed 5 bases from V and 5 bases from J, with 21 bases in between. Written as DNA, the CDR3 is TGTGCCAGCAGCCCCCGGGGGACCCCGGGAGAGGAGACCCAGTACTTC. Translation: CASSPRGTPGEETQYF.

The chain employs TRBV11-2 and TRBJ1-2, with a weak D call TRBD1 (5 bases). V gave up 5 bases and J gave up 2 bases, with 9 bases separating them. The CDR3 extends over 13 amino acids. Germline CDR1 is SGHAT and CDR2 is FQNNGV. The CDR3 region is CASSAAGNYGYTF. CDR3 nucleotides: TGTGCCAGCAGCGCAGCAGGGAACTATGGCTACACCTTC.

The V gene is TRBV7-9, the J gene TRBJ2-3; the match to TRBD2 covers 7 bases. Germline loops: CDR1 SEHNR, CDR2 FQNEAQ (reference sequence). The CDR3 contains 13 residues. After removal of 6 bases from V and 6 bases from J, the junction contained 6 bases not matched to a gene. The CDR3 loop reads CASRPGLGDTQYF. In nucleotides, the CDR3 is TGTGCCAGCAGACCCGGACTAGGGGATACGCAGTATTTT.

In its sample, this clone was seen a few times. J is TRBJ2-1 and V is TRBV7-2; possibly TRBD2 for D (5 bases). CDR3 length equals 13 residues. The germline V and J ends were trimmed by 6 bases and 3 bases, with 9 bases remaining between them. Per germline, CDR1 SGHTA and CDR2 FQGNSA. CDR3 coding DNA: TGTGCCAGCAGACGGACTCGCTACAATGAGCAGTTCTTC. This gives the protein CASRRTRYNEQFF.

Written as DNA, the CDR3 is TGTGCCTGGAGTGGGGGGATGGGAGGACAAGGGCAGCCCCAGCATTTT. It yields the protein CAWSGGMGGQGQPQHF. The chain recombines TRBV30 with TRBJ1-5, with D perhaps TRBD1 (5 bases). Trimming stripped 1 base from V and 7 bases from J, with 20 bases between. Germline CDR1 is GTSNPN and CDR2 is SVGIG (reference sequence). CDR3 size: 16 residues.

The V and J genes are TRBV6-5 and TRBJ1-5, with 7 bases fitting TRBD1. Germline trimming cut 10 bases from V and 3 bases from J; bases unmatched to any gene: 9. The CDR3 loop spans 14 amino acids. Germline loops: CDR1 MNHEY, CDR2 SVGAGI. The CDR3 loop is CATSSDRDNQPQHF. Written as DNA, the CDR3 is TGTGCCACCTCCAGCGACAGGGACAATCAGCCCCAGCATTTT.

The V gene is TRBV10-3, the J gene TRBJ1-2; D might be TRBD1 (5 bases). The CDR3 is made up of 12 amino acids. Germline V gene sequence: CDR1 ENHRY, CDR2 SYGVKD. V was shortened by 8 bases and J by 8 bases, with 15 bases between the two germline ends. The CDR3 protein is CAISGIGAGYTF. As DNA, the CDR3 is TGTGCCATCTCAGGGATTGGAGCCGGCTACACCTTC.

V gene TRBV29-1 combines with J gene TRBJ2-7, with 12 bases aligning to TRBD1. J gave up 6 bases and V 6 bases, and 9 bases lay outside the gene matches. Germline V lookup: CDR1 SQVTM, CDR2 ANQGSEA. CDR3 length: 14 amino acids. CDR3 residues: CSVARRDRGLEQYF. CDR3 nucleotide sequence: TGCAGCGTCGCCCGCCGGGACAGGGGGCTCGAGCAGTACTTC.

This rearrangement joins TRBV6-1 to TRBJ1-5; TRBD1 aligns across 9 bases. Germline CDR1 and CDR2: MNHNS and SASEGT. This CDR3 has 14 residues. V was pared by 6 bases and J by 3 bases, with 3 bases of the junction left unmatched. The CDR3 spells CASRDRGHNQPQHF. CDR3 coding DNA: TGTGCCAGCAGGGACAGGGGCCACAATCAGCCCCAGCATTTT.

The gene calls are TRBV10-3 and TRBJ1-1, with 7 bases lining up with TRBD1. The CDR3 has 13 residues. J gave up 6 bases and V 6 bases, and 7 bases lay outside the gene matches. Germline CDR1 reads ENHRY; CDR2 reads SYGVKD. The CDR3 bases are TGTGCCATCAGCCCCGGGAGGGGGCCTGAAGCTTTCTTT. This sequence encodes CAISPGRGPEAFF.

The chain joins TRBV12-5 to TRBJ2-3, with TRBD1 as a possible D gene (5 bases). CDR1 is LGHNT and CDR2 is FRNRAP in the germline V gene. The CDR3 sequence is 17 residues long. The V end was cut by 0 bases, the J end by 4 bases, with 17 bases between. CDR3 loop: CASGLVPGFIRADTQYF. The CDR3 DNA reads TGTGCTAGTGGTTTGGTACCAGGGTTCATTAGGGCAGATACGCAGTATTTT.

The V gene is TRBV2, the J gene TRBJ2-7; D might be TRBD1 (6 bases). Between the trimmed V and J ends, which lost 7 bases and 6 bases, there was a span of 16 bases. The CDR3 runs to 13 residues. Germline V CDR1 and CDR2: SNHLY, FYNNEI. The chain's CDR3 is CASTARTVSEQYF. The CDR3 DNA reads as TGTGCCAGCACCGCCCGGACAGTTTCCGAGCAGTACTTC.